This T cell receptor beta chain appears in the sequencing data of a study of shared clonotypes between healthy human individuals (dated by TCRdb to the early 2020s). Turning to the overall study: The cohort included three men and a couple of women between 18 and 49 years of age. Different laboratories and diverse techniques were used to prepare libraries and sequence TCR repertoires, to increase sequencing depth and limit assay-specific biases. Leukapheresis yielded between about 0.94 and 9.5 billion PBMCs per donor. The study deeply sequenced blood TCR repertoires of five healthy adults to estimate repertoire size and the extent of clonotype sharing between individuals. For each donor, CD4 naive and CD4 memory were each given three plates, CD8 naive was given two plates, and CD8 memory was given one plate.

CDR1 and CDR2 are drawn from the germline V gene: MNHEY, SVGAGI. The CDR3 runs 15 residues from the cysteine to the phenylalanine. The sequence is cut down to CDR3 DNA, 45 bases in frame from base 1. For this chain, trimming is 4 bases at the V end and 1 base at the J end, and the number of junction bases without a gene match is 7. The donors were healthy, HIV-negative adults who had no recently reported acute infections or vaccinations. All donors were Caucasian adults living in Nashville, Tennessee, USA. CD4+ T cells were enriched through magnetic negative selection, after which naive cells were positively selected on CD45RA and the remaining negative fraction served as the memory subset. After blood collection by leukapheresis, PBMCs were isolated using Ficoll-Histopaque density gradient centrifugation and then cryopreserved in the vapor phase of liquid nitrogen. Analytical flow cytometry was used to check the purity and quantity of each magnetically sorted T cell population. Genomic DNA was isolated from each sorted fraction and quantified by UV absorbance on a Nanodrop 2000c.

With respect to this clone: What antigen it recognizes has not been identified. Base qualities are not recorded, but no much larger clone differs from it by a single base.

Beyond this particular receptor, the publication reports: Incomplete sequencing was indicated by rarefaction of sorted-subset datasets, despite the large sequencing depth. When a few donors were compared, the shared fraction of clonotypes was 5% to 6.5% for naive CD4, approximately 3.5% for naive CD8, about 2.5% for memory CD4, and roughly 0.4% for memory CD8. Based on pairwise subsampling, the degree of clonotype sharing among donors was expected to be affected by sequencing depth. Clonotypes shared by all four sorted-subset donors showed higher generation probabilities than non-shared clonotypes. Naive subsets generally had larger estimated clonotype richness than memory subsets. Sampling was restricted to blood, and TCR repertoires in tissue are likely to differ from TCR repertoires in blood. Because the study included a small number of donors, the genetic and exposure-history diversity represented was limited.

Using the deep immunoSEQ assay, TCR CDR3 regions were amplified from genomic DNA by multiplex PCR. For each cell subset, the extracted genomic DNA was distributed evenly across all wells of several immunoSEQ 96-well plates, and each plate served as one replicate. For sorted subsets, 150 to 250 ng of genomic DNA, equivalent to 25,000 to 35,000 T cell genomes, went into each replicate PCR. Purified libraries were quantified with a Qubit 3.0 fluorometer, sized on a Bioanalyzer 2100, and re-quantified with the KAPA Library Quantification kit. Each immunoSEQ 96-well plate was sequenced on its own single-read 150-cycle Illumina NextSeq 550 flow cell. On the study's bioinformatics: Because the immunoSEQ output included only junctional sequences and no quality scores, the filtering could not be the same as the filtering used for full-length reads. To assign V/J genes and CDR3, sequences were annotated using PyIR, a Python wrapper for IgBLAST v1.9, with IMGT germline references. Any read was removed if the V/J assignment was weak (E-value above 1e-6), the CDR3 was missing, or the read contained stop codons, out-of-frame junctions, or ambiguous translated residues. V3J clonotypes were defined by identical inferred V gene, J gene, and CDR3 amino acid sequence. To compute the percentage overlap between repertoires, the number of shared unique clonotypes was divided by the size of the smaller repertoire. Richness of each repertoire was evaluated using RTK rarefaction, the Chao1 estimator, and Recon v2.1 estimates of unobserved clonotypes. Generation probabilities for all TCRbeta clonotypes obtained by the gDNA method from four donors were computed using OLGA. TCRdb re-hosts the immuneACCESS table, in-frame sequences only. Its copies lack some clones; in the studies checked, an unresolved V gene accounts for under half of them, and the cause for the rest is not known. V and J calls and clone size are copied from that table; D and trimming were computed from the DNA. The sample contains 2.5 million or so clones, around nine tenths of them found a single time. The ten largest clonotypes hold 0.14% of the sample.

Sequences were obtained from naive CD4+ T cells sorted from blood. The sample's cell subset or site label is to be understood as: CD45RA+ positively selected. This chain joins TRBV6-5 to TRBJ2-7, with TRBD2 matching 7 junction bases. The sequence was obtained from a man aged 18 to 35 in good health. In nucleotide form, the sequence is TGTGCCAGCAGTTCCCGGGAGCGGGGTTCCTACGAGCAGTACTTC. It encodes CASSSRERGSYEQYF.